The source of this TCR beta chain is a study of blood T cell repertoires in COVID-19. Study background: Recovery among Cohort 3 donors was established by two negative PCRs, clearance, or symptom resolution. Nucleic acid was either cDNA or gDNA, and it came from T cells, B-cell-depleted T cells, or PBMCs.

Residents of approximately 25 US areas, aged roughly 18 to 95 years, made up the participants. The method was immunoSEQ multiplex PCR; TCRdb's version includes in-frame clones alone and lacks a portion of them. The table records about 190,000 clones, 86% of them present only once. CDR3 length: 15 residues. The germline V gene has CDR1 SNHLY and CDR2 FYNNEI. V lost 2 bases, J lost 1 base, and 3 bases stayed unmatched. Sequencing input: PBMCs or T cells enriched from blood (not recorded which). The sequence was collected from a woman aged 40-49 years in a cohort exposed to, infected with or recovered from COVID-19 (not recorded which). The chain has TRBV2 and TRBJ2-7; 9 bases are a match to TRBD1. In nucleotides, the CDR3 is TGTGCCAGCAGTGAATGGACAGGGGCTTCCTACGAGCAGTACTTC. Residues: CASSEWTGASYEQYF. Filled out from reference TRBV2 and TRBJ2-7, the complete variable domain reads EPEVTQTPSHQVTQMGQEVILRCVPISNHLYFYWYRQILGQKVEFLVSFYNNEISEKSEIFDDQFSVERPDGSNFTLKIRSTKLEDSAMYFCASSEWTGASYEQYFGPGTRLTVT.